The 32 T cell receptor beta chains presented below share a single source sample, sequenced in a study of PD-1 blockade in mismatch repair-deficient tumors. The repertoire was sequenced with immunoSEQ multiplex PCR; TCRdb's copy has only in-frame clones and lacks some. The sample lists about 25,000 clones; less than 85% were seen once. The material was PBMCs, obtained before pembrolizumab treatment. The receptors shown here come from an adult with mismatch repair-deficient cancer.

The chain uses TRBV11-2 and TRBJ2-3; 8 positions agree with TRBD1. This CDR3 comprises 16 residues. CDR1 and CDR2 from the germline V gene are SGHAT and FQNNGV. V lost 5 bases, J lost 6 bases, and 13 bases stayed unmatched. This chain's CDR3 is CASSPRTGSVWDTQYF. As DNA, the CDR3 is TGTGCCAGCAGCCCCCGGACAGGGTCGGTTTGGGATACGCAGTATTTT.

V usage is TRBV9 and J usage is TRBJ2-1; D is perhaps TRBD2 (6 bases). The V and J ends lost 0 bases and 0 bases respectively, with 7 bases between them. Germline assignment: CDR1 SGDLS and CDR2 YYNGEE. This CDR3 region has 15 residues. CDR3 DNA sequence: TGTGCCAGCAGCGTAGCCGGGGGCTCCTACAATGAGCAGTTCTTC. Protein sequence: CASSVAGGSYNEQFF.

This sequence joins TRBV30 and TRBJ2-5, with 8 bases fitting TRBD2. Trimming took 0 bases from V and 3 from J; bases not matched to a gene: 9. CDR3 length equals 16 residues. Per the germline V gene, CDR1 is GTSNPN and CDR2 is SVGIG (reference sequence). CDR3 in DNA: TGTGCCTGGAGTGTACTTACGGGAGGGCCGGAAGAGACCCAGTACTTC. The encoded protein is CAWSVLTGGPEETQYF.

This rearrangement joins TRBV7-2 to TRBJ1-6, with D maybe TRBD1 (6 bases). V lost 6 bases and J lost 7, with 16 bases in between. The CDR3 length is 15 residues. Germline loops: CDR1 SGHTA, CDR2 FQGNSA. The CDR3 DNA reads as TGTGCCAGCAGGAGCGCAGGGGTAGGGAATTCACCCCTCCACTTT. Translated, it gives CASRSAGVGNSPLHF. The full variable domain, in which reference TRBV7-2 and TRBJ1-6 provide the parts outside the CDR3, is GAGVSQSPSNKVTEKGKDVELRCDPISGHTALYWYRQSLGQGLEFLIYFQGNSAPDKSGLPSDRFSAERTGGSVSTLTIQRTQQEDSAVYLCASRSAGVGNSPLHFGNGTRLTVT.

The genes are TRBV5-1 and TRBJ2-5, with D possibly matching TRBD2 (6 bases). Trimming removed 0 bases from V and 13 bases from J, with 19 bases in between. The germline CDR1 and CDR2 sequences are SGHRS and YFSETQ. CDR3 length equals 14 residues. As DNA, the CDR3 is TGCGCCAGCAGCTTGGGGACTACCGCTCTTCCAACGTACTTC. It specifies CASSLGTTALPTYF.

The chain has TRBV7-9 and TRBJ1-3, with 7 bases fitting TRBD1. There are 15 residues in the CDR3. Trimming took 5 bases from V and 0 from J; bases not matched to a gene: 4. Germline CDR1 is SEHNR and CDR2 is FQNEAQ (reference sequence). The CDR3 region has the DNA TGTGCCAGCAGCATACAGGGGAGCTCTGGAAACACCATATATTTT. It codes for CASSIQGSSGNTIYF.

This chain links TRBV2 with TRBJ1-6; the match to TRBD1 covers 7 bases. Germline CDR1 reads SNHLY; CDR2 reads FYNNEI. The CDR3 extends over 13 amino acids. The V and J ends lost 6 bases and 8 bases, in that order; junction bases with no gene match: 4. The CDR3, as DNA: TGTGCCAGCAGACCGGGACAGCATTCACCCCTCCACTTT. Translating gives CASRPGQHSPLHF.

This chain connects TRBV6-6 to TRBJ1-1; a possible D gene is TRBD1 (5 bases). In germline, CDR1 is MNHNY, CDR2 SVGAGI (reference sequence). V shed 2 bases and J shed 0 bases, with 13 bases lying between them. This CDR3 has 16 residues. The CDR3 sequence: CASSYIPGFMNTEAFF. The CDR3 DNA sequence: TGTGCCAGCAGTTACATACCAGGGTTTATGAACACTGAAGCTTTCTTT.

The gene calls are TRBV5-1 and TRBJ2-1; 10 bases are a match to TRBD2. J lost 2 bases, V lost 4 bases, and 9 bases had no gene match. CDR3 length: 17 residues. Germline CDR1 and CDR2: SGHRS and YFSETQ. The CDR3 spells CASSRSPLAGAYNEQFF. CDR3 DNA sequence: TGCGCCAGCAGCCGATCACCTCTAGCGGGAGCCTACAATGAGCAGTTCTTC. Complete variable domain (other parts from reference TRBV5-1 and TRBJ2-1): KAGVTQTPRYLIKTRGQQVTLSCSPISGHRSVSWYQQTPGQGLQFLFEYFSETQRNKGNFPGRFSGRQFSNSRSEMNVSTLELGDSALYLCASSRSPLAGAYNEQFFGPGTRLTVL.

The rearrangement joins TRBV18 to TRBJ2-3; D is perhaps TRBD1 (6 bases). CDR3 length equals 16 residues. In germline, CDR1 is KGHSH, CDR2 LQKENI. V lost 2 bases and J lost 5, with 17 bases in between. In nucleotides, the CDR3 is TGTGCCAGCTCACCATACAACAGGGTAGGAGGAGATACGCAGTATTTT. Translating gives CASSPYNRVGGDTQYF.

This rearrangement joins TRBV10-3 to TRBJ2-1; tentative D call: TRBD2 (6 bases). The CDR3 has 14 residues. V lost 0 bases to trimming and J lost 9 bases, with 12 bases between them. Germline CDR1 and CDR2: ENHRY and SYGVKD. The CDR3 loop is CAISESPGRIEQFF. The CDR3 bases are TGTGCCATCAGTGAGTCACCGGGGAGGATTGAGCAGTTCTTC.

V is TRBV18 and J is TRBJ1-2; 7 bases align to TRBD1. Trimming took 4 bases from V and 4 from J; bases not matched to a gene: 3. CDR3 length: 13 amino acids. Germline loops: CDR1 KGHSH, CDR2 LQKENI. The CDR3 region is CASSRTGSYGYTF. The DNA for the CDR3 is TGTGCCAGCTCACGGACAGGCAGCTATGGCTACACCTTC.

V gene TRBV9 combines with J gene TRBJ2-1; 12 nucleotides match TRBD2. V shed 4 bases and J 9 bases; nucleotides not matched to a gene: 11. The CDR3 sequence is 16 residues long. Germline CDR1 SGDLS, CDR2 YYNGEE. The CDR3 DNA is TGTGCCAGCAGCAGCCAGACTAGCGGGAGACTGGCTGAGCAGTTCTTC. This gives the protein CASSSQTSGRLAEQFF.

The chain links TRBV5-3 to TRBJ2-5; 10 positions agree with TRBD2. TRBV5-3 is an open reading frame, and its role is uncertain. With 0 bases clipped from V and 5 bases from J, the junction kept 4 bases outside the gene matches. This CDR3 region has 15 residues. The DNA for the CDR3 is TGTGCCAGAAGCTTGGGGCTAGCGGGAGACGAGACCCAGTACTTC. Amino acids: CARSLGLAGDETQYF.

The rearrangement uses TRBV7-3 and TRBJ2-1; 7 bases fit TRBD2. The CDR3 consists of 15 residues. J gave up 3 bases and V 2 bases, and 4 bases lay outside the gene matches. Germline loops: CDR1 SGHTA, CDR2 FQGTGA. Here the CDR3 reads CASSLASGDYNEQFF. In DNA form, the CDR3 reads TGTGCCAGCAGCTTAGCTAGCGGAGACTACAATGAGCAGTTCTTC.

The chain links TRBV7-2 to TRBJ2-5, with 16 nucleotides matching TRBD2. The CDR3 is made up of 17 amino acids. Trimming removed 5 bases from V and 4 bases from J; junction bases left unmatched: 7. The germline V gene has CDR1 SGHTA and CDR2 FQGNSA. CDR3 in amino acids: CASSPPGLAGGGETQYF. For the CDR3, the DNA is TGTGCCAGCAGCCCCCCGGGACTAGCGGGAGGGGGAGAGACCCAGTACTTC.

J is TRBJ1-1 and V is TRBV10-2; D is ambiguous. Trimming cost V 3 bases and J 1 base, with 9 bases left between them. The germline V gene has CDR1 WSHSY and CDR2 SAAADI. The CDR3 runs 14 residues. The CDR3 region is CASSDSLGNTEAFF. Written as DNA, the CDR3 is TGCGCCAGCAGTGATTCGCTCGGGAACACTGAAGCTTTCTTT.

The chain is built from TRBV10-2 and TRBJ2-1; TRBD2 aligns across 7 bases. Germline-derived CDR1 and CDR2 are WSHSY and SAAADI. The junction had 7 bases not matched to a gene; V was cut back by 8 bases and J by 3 bases. The CDR3 runs to 14 residues. CDR3: CASVGGPLYNEQFF. In DNA form, the CDR3 reads TGCGCCAGCGTGGGAGGGCCGCTCTACAATGAGCAGTTCTTC.

The rearrangement joins TRBV6-5 to TRBJ2-1, with unresolved D. CDR3 size: 16 residues. The V gene lost 0 bases and the J gene lost 0 bases, with 9 bases spanning the gap. Germline-derived CDR1 and CDR2 are MNHEY and SVGAGI. The CDR3 sequence is CASSYSSPSSYNEQFF. The CDR3 DNA is TGTGCCAGCAGTTACTCTAGCCCTAGCTCCTACAATGAGCAGTTCTTC.

The chain combines TRBV15 with TRBJ2-3; TRBD2 might be the D (6 bases). Germline CDR1 reads LNHNV; CDR2 reads YYDKDF (reference sequence). The CDR3 loop spans 14 amino acids. With 9 bases removed from V and 2 bases from J, the gap between germline ends came to 15 bases. CDR3 sequence reads: CATSTAGTTDTQYF. DNA for the CDR3: TGTGCCACTTCCACGGCGGGAACCACAGATACGCAGTATTTT.

A single count supports this clone. The chain recombines TRBV19 with TRBJ2-5; no definite D call. Trimming left V 1 base short and J 5 bases short, with 8 bases between. Germline V gene data show CDR1 as LNHDA and CDR2 as SQIVND (reference sequence). The CDR3 extends over 13 amino acids. The CDR3 reads CASSIVAGETQYF. The CDR3 region has the DNA TGTGCCAGTAGTATAGTAGCTGGGGAGACCCAGTACTTC.

This clone was found once. The J gene is TRBJ1-5, the V gene TRBV6-1, with 9 bases aligning to TRBD1. The germline V gene encodes CDR1 MNHNS and CDR2 SASEGT. The J segment lost 5 bases and the V segment lost 8 bases, leaving 10 bases of the junction unmatched. The length of the CDR3 is 15 residues. The CDR3 DNA reads as TGTGCCAGCGAAGTACGACAGGGGGGTTATCAGCCCCAGCATTTT. As protein: CASEVRQGGYQPQHF.

The chain links TRBV18 to TRBJ2-1; perhaps TRBD1 as D (5 bases). The CDR3 length is 13 residues. Trimming removed 4 bases from V and 10 bases from J, with 14 bases in between. The germline V gene has CDR1 KGHSH and CDR2 LQKENI. CDR3: CASSQVQGLEQFF. The CDR3 bases are TGTGCCAGCTCACAGGTTCAGGGTTTAGAGCAGTTCTTC.

The chain combines TRBV7-3 with TRBJ2-1; the match to TRBD2 covers 8 bases. This CDR3 comprises 17 residues. From germline, CDR1 is SGHTA and CDR2 FQGTGA. Trimming took 2 bases from V and 0 from J; bases not matched to a gene: 6. The CDR3 sequence is CASSLGWREDSYNEQFF. The CDR3 DNA reads as TGTGCCAGCAGCTTAGGCTGGCGGGAGGACTCCTACAATGAGCAGTTCTTC.

The gene calls are TRBV18 and TRBJ2-7; 10 positions match TRBD2. Germline CDR1 KGHSH, CDR2 LQKENI. This CDR3 contains 15 residues. V dropped 6 bases and J dropped 7; count of bases not matched to a gene: 12. In DNA form, the CDR3 reads TGTGCCAGCTCCCGTGAAGCGGGAGGGCCGAAGGAGCAGTACTTC. It codes for CASSREAGGPKEQYF. Complete variable domain (other parts from reference TRBV18 and TRBJ2-7): NAGVMQNPRHLVRRRGQEARLRCSPMKGHSHVYWYRQLPEEGLKFMVYLQKENIIDESGMPKERFSAEFPKEGPSILRIQQVVRGDSAAYFCASSREAGGPKEQYFGPGTRLTVT.

The V gene is TRBV5-4, the J gene TRBJ2-5; no clear D. Trimming left V 2 bases short and J 2 bases short, with 10 bases between. Germline V gives CDR1 SGHNT, CDR2 YYREEE (reference sequence). This CDR3 comprises 14 residues. The CDR3 DNA sequence: TGTGCCAGCAGCTTACCCTACGTGCAAGAGACCCAGTACTTC. It yields the protein CASSLPYVQETQYF.

V gene TRBV27 combines with J gene TRBJ1-4; 8 bases align to TRBD1. Germline CDR1 reads MNHEY; CDR2 reads SMNVEV (reference sequence). The CDR3 sequence is 14 residues long. With 3 bases clipped from V and 7 bases from J, the junction kept 4 bases outside the gene matches. As DNA, the CDR3 is TGTGCCAGCAGTTTCCAGGGGGCCGGTGAAAAACTGTTTTTT. This sequence encodes CASSFQGAGEKLFF.

V and J are TRBV7-2 and TRBJ1-1; 7 nucleotides match TRBD1. J gave up 1 base and V 5 bases, and 7 bases lay outside the gene matches. This CDR3 spans 15 amino acids. From germline, CDR1 is SGHTA and CDR2 FQGNSA. In DNA, the CDR3 is TGTGCCAGCAGCAACGGACAGGTGCCGAACACTGAAGCTTTCTTT. Translating it yields CASSNGQVPNTEAFF.

The chain employs TRBV25-1 and TRBJ1-5; no definite D call. Germline V gene lookup returns CDR1 MGHDK and CDR2 SYGVNS. CDR3 size: 13 residues. The germline V and J ends were trimmed by 4 bases and 4 bases, with 8 bases remaining between them. CDR3 protein: CASSVTSNQPQHF. Written as DNA, the CDR3 is TGTGCCAGCAGTGTCACCAGTAATCAGCCCCAGCATTTT.

DNA for the CDR3: TGTGCCAGCAGCGCGACAGGGGGATCTGGCTACACCTTC. Its translation: CASSATGGSGYTF. The rearrangement joins TRBV9 to TRBJ1-2; 9 nucleotides align to TRBD1. CDR1 is SGDLS, CDR2 YYNGEE, per germline. This CDR3 has 13 residues. After removal of 3 bases from V and 7 bases from J, the junction contained 4 bases not matched to a gene.

This chain joins TRBV29-1 and TRBJ2-7, with unresolved D. V was clipped by 6 bases and J by 4 bases, with 13 bases between them. Germline assignment: CDR1 SQVTM and CDR2 ANQGSEA. This CDR3 spans 12 amino acids. As DNA, the CDR3 is TGCAGCGTATCCCACAGCCTTTACGAGCAGTACTTC. Translated, it gives CSVSHSLYEQYF.

V usage is TRBV9 and J usage is TRBJ2-1; 7 bases line up with TRBD2. J was trimmed by 4 bases and V by 7 bases; bases with no gene match: 11. The germline CDR1 and CDR2 sequences are SGDLS and YYNGEE. The CDR3 has 15 residues. The CDR3 nucleotides are TGTGCCAGCTCGCCCGGCGGGAGAGGGTACAATGAGCAGTTCTTC. This sequence encodes CASSPGGRGYNEQFF.